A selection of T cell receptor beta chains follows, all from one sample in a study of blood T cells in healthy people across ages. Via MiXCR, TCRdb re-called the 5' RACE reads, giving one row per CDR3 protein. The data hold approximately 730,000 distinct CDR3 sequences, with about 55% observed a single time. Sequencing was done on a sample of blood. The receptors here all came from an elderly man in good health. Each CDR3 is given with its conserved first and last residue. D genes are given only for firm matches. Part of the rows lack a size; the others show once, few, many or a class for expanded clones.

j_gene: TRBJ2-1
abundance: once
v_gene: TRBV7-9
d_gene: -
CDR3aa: CASSRLTGRQLGQETQFF
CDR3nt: TGTGCCAGCAGCCGACTTACGGGGCGACAGCTAGGTCAAGAGACCCAGTTCTTC

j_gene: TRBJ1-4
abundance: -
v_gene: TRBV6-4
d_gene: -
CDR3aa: CASTERHLATNEKLFF
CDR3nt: TGTGCCAGCACCGAGCGGCATCTCGCAACTAATGAAAAACTGTTTTTT

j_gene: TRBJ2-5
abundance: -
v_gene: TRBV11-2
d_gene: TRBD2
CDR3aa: CASSLDRASGRATETQYF
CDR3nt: TGTGCCAGCAGCTTAGATCGGGCTAGCGGGAGGGCCACAGAGACCCAGTACTTC

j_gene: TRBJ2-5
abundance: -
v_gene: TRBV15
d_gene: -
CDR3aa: CATSPWGVRETQYF
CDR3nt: TGTGCCACCAGCCCGTGGGGTGTGCGAGAGACCCAGTACTTC

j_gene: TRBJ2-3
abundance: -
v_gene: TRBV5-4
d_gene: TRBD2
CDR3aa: CASSLVAGGGTDTQYF
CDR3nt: TGTGCCAGCAGCTTGGTTGCGGGGGGAGGCACAGATACGCAGTATTTT

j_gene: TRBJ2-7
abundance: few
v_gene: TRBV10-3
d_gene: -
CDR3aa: CAISGPEGYEQYF
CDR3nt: TGTGCCATCAGTGGACCCGAGGGCTACGAGCAGTACTTC

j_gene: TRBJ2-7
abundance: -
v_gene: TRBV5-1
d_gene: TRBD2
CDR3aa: CASSRRTSGTPFEQYF
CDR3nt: TGCGCCAGCAGCCGGCGGACTAGCGGGACCCCCTTCGAGCAGTACTTC

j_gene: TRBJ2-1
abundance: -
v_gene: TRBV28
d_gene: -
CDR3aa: CASSLKVWTYNEQFF
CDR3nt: TGTGCCAGCAGTTTAAAAGTCTGGACCTACAATGAGCAGTTCTTC

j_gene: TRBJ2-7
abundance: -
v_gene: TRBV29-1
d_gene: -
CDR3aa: CSAKRGPYGQYF
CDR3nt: TGCAGCGCAAAAAGGGGTCCCTACGGGCAGTACTTC

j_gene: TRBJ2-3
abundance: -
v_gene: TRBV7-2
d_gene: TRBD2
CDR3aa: CASSLGGLAGVVRRYAYF
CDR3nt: TGTGCCAGCAGCTTAGGGGGACTAGCGGGAGTGGTTCGGAGATACGCGTATTTT

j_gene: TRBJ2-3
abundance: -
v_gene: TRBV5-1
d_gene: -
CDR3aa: CASSLQSPGSTDTQYF
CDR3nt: TGCGCCAGCAGCTTGCAGTCGCCAGGAAGCACAGATACGCAGTATTTT

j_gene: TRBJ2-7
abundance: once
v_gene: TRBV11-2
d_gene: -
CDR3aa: CASSFNSAGLSYEQYF
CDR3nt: TGTGCCAGCAGCTTTAATTCGGCTGGCCTCTCCTACGAGCAGTACTTC

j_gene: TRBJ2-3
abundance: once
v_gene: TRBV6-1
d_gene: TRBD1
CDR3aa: CASSVRGSTDTQYF
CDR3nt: TGTGCCAGCAGTGTCAGGGGGAGCACAGATACGCAGTATTTT

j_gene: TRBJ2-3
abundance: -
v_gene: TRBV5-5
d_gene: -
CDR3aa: CASSLVASGTDTQYF
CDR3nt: TGTGCCAGCAGCTTGGTGGCTAGCGGCACAGATACGCAGTATTTT

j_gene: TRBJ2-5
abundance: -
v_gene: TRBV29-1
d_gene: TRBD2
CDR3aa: CSVILAGAFETQYF
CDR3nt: TGCAGCGTCATACTAGCGGGAGCCTTTGAGACCCAGTACTTC

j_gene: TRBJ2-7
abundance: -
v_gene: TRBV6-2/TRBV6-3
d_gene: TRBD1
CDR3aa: CASREPGQGFYEQYF
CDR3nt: TGTGCCAGCAGAGAGCCGGGACAGGGGTTCTACGAGCAGTACTTC

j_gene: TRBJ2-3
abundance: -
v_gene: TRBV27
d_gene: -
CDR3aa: CASSPLRPGRYAYF
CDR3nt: TGTGCCAGCAGCCCCCTCCGGCCGGGCAGATACGCGTATTTT

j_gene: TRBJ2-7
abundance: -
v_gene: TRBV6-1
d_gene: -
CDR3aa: CASRVAPSYEQYF
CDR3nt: TGTGCCAGCCGGGTAGCACCTTCCTACGAGCAGTACTTC

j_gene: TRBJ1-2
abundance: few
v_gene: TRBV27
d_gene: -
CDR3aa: CASSRSGDRRHYGYTF
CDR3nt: TGTGCCAGCAGCCGATCCGGGGACCGGAGGCACTATGGCTACACCTTC

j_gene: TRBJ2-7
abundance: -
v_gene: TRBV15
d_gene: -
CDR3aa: CATSRDKSGSTYEQYF
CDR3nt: TGTGCCACCAGCAGAGATAAGTCCGGGAGCACCTACGAGCAGTACTTC

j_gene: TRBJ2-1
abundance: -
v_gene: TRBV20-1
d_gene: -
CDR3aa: CSARVLGSYNEQFF
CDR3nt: TGCAGTGCTAGAGTACTGGGCTCCTACAATGAGCAGTTCTTC

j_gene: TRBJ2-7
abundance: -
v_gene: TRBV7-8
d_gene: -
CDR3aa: CASSLLVGVEQYF
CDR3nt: TGTGCCAGCAGCTTATTAGTCGGAGTCGAGCAGTACTTC

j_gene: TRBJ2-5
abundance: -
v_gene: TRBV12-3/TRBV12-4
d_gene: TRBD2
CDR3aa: CASVLAGGAEQYF
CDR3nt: TGTGCCAGCGTACTAGCGGGAGGAGCTGAGCAGTACTTC

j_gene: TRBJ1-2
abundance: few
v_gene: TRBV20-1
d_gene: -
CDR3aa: CSARDPRQTNYGYTF
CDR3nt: TGCAGTGCTAGAGACCCCCGACAGACCAACTATGGCTACACCTTC

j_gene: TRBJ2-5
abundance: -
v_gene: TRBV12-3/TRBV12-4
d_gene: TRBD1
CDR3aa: CASSPDQQGAETQYF
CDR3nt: TGTGCCAGCAGTCCGGACCAACAGGGGGCCGAGACCCAGTACTTC

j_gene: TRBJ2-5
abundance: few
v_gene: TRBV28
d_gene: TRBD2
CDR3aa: CASSQTSGRGPLETQYF
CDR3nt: TGTGCCAGCAGCCAGACTAGCGGGAGAGGGCCGCTTGAGACCCAGTACTTC

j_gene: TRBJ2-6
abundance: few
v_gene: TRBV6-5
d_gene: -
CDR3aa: CAVRTVESGANVLTF
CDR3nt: TGTGCCGTGAGGACAGTCGAATCTGGGGCCAACGTCCTGACTTTC

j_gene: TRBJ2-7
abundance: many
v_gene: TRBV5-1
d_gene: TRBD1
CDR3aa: CASRTGTGGNAGTYEQYF
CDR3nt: TGCGCCAGCAGAACCGGGACAGGGGGCAATGCGGGTACCTACGAGCAGTACTTC

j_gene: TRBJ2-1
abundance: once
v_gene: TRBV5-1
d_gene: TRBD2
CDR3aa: CASSRAGGQQNEQFF
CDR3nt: TGCGCCAGCAGCCGAGCGGGAGGGCAACAGAATGAGCAGTTCTTC

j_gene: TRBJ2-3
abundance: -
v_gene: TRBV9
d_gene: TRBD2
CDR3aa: CASSVRGVSTDTQYF
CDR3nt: TGTGCCAGCAGCGTTCGGGGGGTTAGCACAGATACGCAGTATTTT